This T cell receptor beta chain was recovered during a study of cytomegalovirus exposure and HLA in healthy donors. Turning to the study itself: Approximately 81% of roughly 430 genotyped donors fell in the Caucasian-associated ancestry cluster. Notes on the study in general: Researchers reported in a later analysis that a missense DCLRE1C variant was tied to TCR beta V- and J-gene trimming. TCR sequences were mostly rare, though some public TCRs occurred in many donors.

Primers included in the PCR were 60 Vbeta and 13 Jbeta primers. Original handling: An analysis that came later counted some 80 million unique TCR beta chains, around 12 million shared. Generated by immunoSEQ multiplex PCR, the TCRdb table keeps only in-frame clones and is missing some. The DNA gave D and trimming, while V, J and clone size come from that table. Of about 110,000 clones listed, over 65% are singletons. Germline-derived CDR1 and CDR2 are SGHTA and FQGNSA. CDR3 length: 14 residues. Worth noting for this clone: Antigen: not known. A read error may account for a junction end that differs from germline.

V gene TRBV7-2 combines with J gene TRBJ1-2, with TRBD1 as a possible D gene (6 bases). This TCR derives from a woman aged 40 to 50 in good health and CMV-seropositive. The specimen was PBMCs. The CDR3 loop is CASSRYRVNYGYIF. The CDR3 nucleotides read TGTGCCAGCAGCCGTTACAGGGTTAACTATGGCTACATCTTC.